This T cell receptor beta chain was identified during a study of somatic mutations in cytotoxic T cells in rheumatoid arthritis. About this clone: Its antigen is unknown.

The study's findings and limits: CD8+ clonality rose with age in rheumatoid arthritis patients, unlike in healthy controls. Patients with rheumatoid arthritis showed a slight underrepresentation of TRBV07, a finding that was never subjected to any adjustment for multiple comparisons.

TCRdb keeps only in-frame clones here, not all; method: immunoSEQ multiplex PCR. The data hold some 20,000 clones, with under 85% observed a single time. The CDR3 is made up of 16 amino acids. Germline V CDR1 and CDR2: MNHNS, SASEGT. Trimming cost V 1 base and J 1 base, with 11 bases left between them. What was sequenced was CD8+ T cells sorted from blood. This receptor was identified in a man between 18 and 29 years old with rheumatoid arthritis. The chain uses TRBV6-1 and TRBJ1-5; TRBD1 might be the D (5 bases). The CDR3 loop reads CASSEGPWGSNQPQHF. The CDR3, as DNA: TGTGCCAGCAGTGAAGGTCCGTGGGGGAGCAATCAGCCCCAGCATTTT.